The 12 T cell receptor beta chains given below trace back to one sample, sequenced in a study of shared clonotypes between healthy human individuals. Libraries were prepared by immunoSEQ multiplex PCR; TCRdb keeps only in-frame clonotypes and omits some of them. The table includes roughly 2.2 million clones, over 85% detected once. The sample taken for sequencing was naive CD4+ T cells from PBMCs. The subset: CD45RA+ positively selected. The receptor set was obtained from a man between 18 and 35 years old in good health. Some clones in this sample may be carry-over from other donors' samples.

The CDR3 loop reads CASSPGLGPFVGELFF. The CDR3 coding sequence is TGTGCCAGCAGCCCGGGGTTAGGACCCTTTGTCGGGGAGCTGTTTTTT. The chain links TRBV11-2 to TRBJ2-2; D is possibly TRBD2 (5 bases). The length of the CDR3 is 16 residues. Trimming removed 5 bases from V and 7 bases from J, with 20 bases in between. CDR1 is SGHAT and CDR2 is FQNNGV in the germline V gene. Complete variable domain (other parts from reference TRBV11-2 and TRBJ2-2): EAGVAQSPRYKIIEKRQSVAFWCNPISGHATLYWYQQILGQGPKLLIQFQNNGVVDDSQLPKDRFSAERLKGVDSTLKIQPAKLEDSAVYLCASSPGLGPFVGELFFGEGSRLTVL.

The gene calls are TRBV7-8 and TRBJ2-2; perhaps TRBD2 as D (5 bases). Trimming took 4 bases from V and 4 from J, leaving 7 bases between them. CDR1 and CDR2 (germline): SGHVS, FQNEAQ. The CDR3 runs to 13 residues. The CDR3 sequence is CASSSGITGELFF. As DNA, the CDR3 is TGTGCCAGCAGCTCGGGAATCACCGGGGAGCTGTTTTTT.

This clone was observed a single time. The chain is built from TRBV13 and TRBJ2-7; D unresolved. The CDR3 runs to 16 residues. In germline, CDR1 is PRHDT, CDR2 FYEKMQ (reference sequence). Trimming removed 5 bases at V and 2 bases at J, with 19 bases between. The chain's CDR3 is CASSIRAGFRTYEQYF. The CDR3 region has the DNA TGTGCCAGCAGCATTCGGGCAGGTTTCAGGACCTACGAGCAGTACTTC.

This clone has a handful of counts. The genes are TRBV29-1 and TRBJ1-2; D may be TRBD1 (5 bases). The CDR3 loop spans 13 amino acids. Between the trimmed V and J ends, which lost 6 bases and 2 bases, there was a span of 13 bases. Germline V gene sequence: CDR1 SQVTM, CDR2 ANQGSEA. The chain's CDR3 is CSVRQLLNYGYTF. The CDR3 DNA reads as TGCAGCGTCAGACAGCTACTAAACTATGGCTACACCTTC.

The chain is built from TRBV7-2 and TRBJ2-1; D might be TRBD2 (7 bases). Germline-derived CDR1 and CDR2 are SGHTA and FQGNSA. The CDR3 extends over 16 amino acids. V was pared by 5 bases and J by 0 bases, with 14 bases between. For the CDR3, the DNA is TGTGCCAGCAGCCCGGGGGGCCCTATCTCCTACAATGAGCAGTTCTTC. Translation gives CASSPGGPISYNEQFF.

The chain carries TRBV18 and TRBJ2-7; D is unclear. The germline CDR1 and CDR2 sequences are KGHSH and LQKENI. This CDR3 comprises 15 residues. V was pared by 3 bases and J by 5 bases, with 17 bases between. The CDR3 DNA reads TGTGCCAGCTCACCTCTTCCCACCTCTGGGCACGAGCAGTACTTC. This gives the protein CASSPLPTSGHEQYF.

This clone was observed a single time. V usage is TRBV30 and J usage is TRBJ2-5; D perhaps matches TRBD1 (5 bases). Germline CDR1 is GTSNPN and CDR2 is SVGIG (reference sequence). There are 15 residues in the CDR3. The germline V and J ends were trimmed by 0 bases and 1 base, with 12 bases remaining between them. In DNA, the CDR3 is TGTGCCTGGAGTGTACTCTGGGGCAGCCAAGAGACCCAGTACTTC. Translated: CAWSVLWGSQETQYF.

The rearrangement links TRBV21-1 to TRBJ1-4. TRBV21-1 is reported as a pseudogene. The CDR3 consists of 16 residues. The CDR3 nucleotides read TGTGCCAGCAGCAAAGTGGGGGACTCACGGAGGGAAAAACTGTTTTTT. Protein sequence: CASSKVGDSRREKLFF.

Note on this clone: This specimen includes other DNA sequences encoding the same CDR3. The chain links TRBV2 to TRBJ1-5; D remains ambiguous. Germline V gene lookup returns CDR1 SNHLY and CDR2 FYNNEI. The V and J ends lost 4 bases and 7 bases respectively, with 11 bases between them. This CDR3 spans 13 amino acids. For the CDR3, the DNA is TGTGCCAGCAGTGGGACGGGTAAACAGCCCCAGCATTTT. This gives the protein CASSGTGKQPQHF.

This sequence joins TRBV28 and TRBJ1-3, with TRBD1 identical over 7 bases. Germline V gene lookup returns CDR1 MDHEN and CDR2 SYDVKM. CDR3 size: 15 residues. J was trimmed by 2 bases and V by 3 bases; bases with no gene match: 4. The CDR3 protein is CASSLNQGAGNTIYF. CDR3 bases: TGTGCCAGCAGTTTGAATCAGGGGGCTGGAAACACCATATATTTT.

A single count supports this clone. The chain links TRBV29-1 to TRBJ2-1, with 9 bases that match TRBD2. Unmatched junction bases numbered 10, after V lost 4 bases and J lost 0 bases. The V gene's germline CDR1 is SQVTM and CDR2 ANQGSEA. The CDR3 has 17 residues. The CDR3 spells CSVVRAGGPSSYNEQFF. In nucleotides, the CDR3 is TGCAGCGTTGTAAGGGCGGGAGGGCCCAGCTCCTACAATGAGCAGTTCTTC.

The rearrangement joins TRBV6-4 to TRBJ2-3, with a tentative D call TRBD2 (6 bases). Trimming shortened V by 10 bases and J by 0 bases, and 17 bases separated the two germline ends. The CDR3 consists of 15 residues. The germline V gene encodes CDR1 MRHNA and CDR2 SNTAGT. The chain's CDR3 is CAILRGLASTDTQYF. DNA of the CDR3: TGTGCCATACTAAGGGGACTGGCCAGCACAGATACGCAGTATTTT.